Following are 4 T cell receptor beta chains from one sample sequenced in a study of blood T cell repertoires in COVID-19. TCRdb's copy holds only in-frame clones and misses some; the assay was immunoSEQ multiplex PCR. The sample lists around 300,000 clones; approximately 83% were seen once. Sequencing was done on a sample of peripheral blood. The receptors were sampled from a woman between 25 and 40 years old who had recovered from COVID-19.

This clone was observed a handful of times. J is TRBJ2-5 and V is TRBV5-1; TRBD1 agrees at 8 bases. The V gene end was trimmed by 4 bases and the J gene end by 5 bases; junction bases not matched to a gene: 7. From germline, CDR1 is SGHRS and CDR2 YFSETQ. The CDR3 totals 14 residues. CDR3 residues: CASSMSRGRETQYF. The CDR3 nucleotides read TGCGCCAGCAGCATGAGCAGGGGGCGTGAGACCCAGTACTTC.

The genes are TRBV4-1 and TRBJ1-1; D unclear. Germline V gene data show CDR1 as MGHRA and CDR2 as YSYEKL. Trimming cost V 5 bases and J 8 bases, with 15 bases left between them. There are 13 residues in the CDR3. The CDR3 spells CASSVSGSWEAFF. CDR3 DNA: TGCGCCAGCAGCGTTTCGGGAAGCTGGGAAGCTTTCTTT.

The V call is TRBV2, the J call TRBJ2-2; unclear D gene. The V gene's germline CDR1 is SNHLY and CDR2 FYNNEI. The CDR3 totals 14 residues. The V and J ends lost 6 bases and 1 base respectively, with 9 bases between them. CDR3: CASSLKRNTGELFF. In nucleotides, the CDR3 is TGTGCCAGCAGCCTGAAGCGGAACACCGGGGAGCTGTTTTTT. The complete variable domain, with remaining parts taken from reference TRBV2 and TRBJ2-2, reads EPEVTQTPSHQVTQMGQEVILRCVPISNHLYFYWYRQILGQKVEFLVSFYNNEISEKSEIFDDQFSVERPDGSNFTLKIRSTKLEDSAMYFCASSLKRNTGELFFGEGSRLTVL.

This clone is a singleton in its sample. V usage is TRBV9 and J usage is TRBJ1-2; unclear D gene. V was trimmed by 4 bases and J by 2 bases, leaving 12 bases between them. The CDR3 consists of 14 residues. Germline V gene lookup returns CDR1 SGDLS and CDR2 YYNGEE. CDR3 sequence (DNA): TGTGCCAGCAGCCCCCGGCCGGGGAACTATGGCTACACCTTC. This encodes CASSPRPGNYGYTF.